This passage covers 15 T cell receptor beta chains from one sample sequenced in a study of shared clonotypes between healthy human individuals. Some clones are missing from TCRdb's copy, which holds only in-frame ones; the method was immunoSEQ multiplex PCR. The data show roughly 1 million clones, approximately 80% seen once. What was sequenced was memory CD4+ T cells from PBMCs. Subset described: CD45RA-negative fraction. These receptors were obtained from a man aged 18 to 30 in good health. Some clones in this sample may be carry-over from other donors' samples.

This sequence joins TRBV11-1 and TRBJ2-5; D not certain. The J call may be mistaken, given a closer DNA end match to TRBJ2-7. The CDR3 consists of 11 residues. In germline, CDR1 is SGHAT, CDR2 FQDESV (reference sequence). The CDR3 DNA sequence: TGTGCCAGCAGCTTAATAGGCGAGCAGTACTTC. Translated, it gives CASSLIGEQYF.

The chain links TRBV21-1 to TRBJ2-7; the table names TRBD1, a call not compared with the DNA. TRBV21-1 is flagged as a pseudogene. This CDR3 is 17 amino acids long. Here the CDR3 reads CASSNSESVDRGREQYF. CDR3 bases: TGTGCCAGCAGCAATTCCGAGAGCGTGGACAGGGGACGCGAGCAGTACTTC.

This clone appeared a few times. The V and J genes are TRBV7-9 and TRBJ2-5; either TRBD1 or TRBD2 may supply D (5 bases each). This CDR3 has 16 amino acids. V was trimmed by 2 bases and J by 2 bases, leaving 15 bases between them. Per germline, CDR1 SEHNR and CDR2 FQNEAQ (reference sequence). The CDR3 region is CASSLLRPGRQETQYF. The CDR3 DNA sequence: TGTGCCAGCAGCTTATTACGGCCGGGGCGGCAAGAGACCCAGTACTTC.

This clone was seen more than once but under ten times. CDR3 DNA sequence: TGCGCCAGCAGCTTGTGGGGGGGAAGCACTGAAGCTTTCTTT. Translated, it gives CASSLWGGSTEAFF. This sequence joins TRBV5-1 and TRBJ1-1; TRBD1 is a possible D gene (5 bases). The V end was cut by 1 base, the J end by 4 bases, with 11 bases between. The length of the CDR3 is 14 residues. The germline CDR1 and CDR2 sequences are SGHRS and YFSETQ.

This clone was seen ten or more times. The chain carries TRBV30 and TRBJ1-4; D not resolved. CDR3 length: 13 residues. The germline V gene encodes CDR1 GTSNPN and CDR2 SVGIG (reference sequence). Trimming took 0 bases from V and 8 from J, leaving 10 bases between them. The CDR3 DNA sequence: TGTGCCTGGAGTGTTAAGGCAGACGAAAAACTGTTTTTT. Its translation: CAWSVKADEKLFF. Combining the CDR3 with reference TRBV30 and TRBJ1-4 gives the whole variable domain SQTIHQWPATLVQPVGSPLSLECTVEGTSNPNLYWYRQAAGRGLQLLFYSVGIGQISSEVPQNLSASRPQDRQFILSSKKLLLSDSGFYLCAWSVKADEKLFFGSGTQLSVL.

This clone was recorded once. CDR3 sequence: CASSQDDYEQYF. Here the CDR3 DNA reads TGTGCCAGCAGCCAGGATGACTACGAGCAGTACTTC. The J gene is TRBJ2-7, the V gene TRBV4-2, with unresolved D. CDR3 length: 12 residues. V was pared by 3 bases and J by 3 bases, with 6 bases between. Germline V gene data show CDR1 as LGHNA and CDR2 as YNFKEQ.

The rearrangement joins TRBV7-9 to TRBJ1-4, with D hard to call. With 2 bases removed from V and 0 bases from J, the gap between germline ends came to 13 bases. The V gene's germline CDR1 is SEHNR and CDR2 FQNEAQ (reference sequence). The CDR3 has 17 amino acids. This CDR3 is CASSLSSGHATNEKLFF. In DNA, the CDR3 is TGTGCCAGCAGCTTATCGTCGGGTCATGCAACTAATGAAAAACTGTTTTTT.

The chain joins TRBV28 to TRBJ2-1, with 8 bases matching TRBD1. Germline values: CDR1 MDHEN, CDR2 SYDVKM. The CDR3 covers 15 residues. The junction had 2 bases not matched to a gene; V was cut back by 1 base and J by 3 bases. The CDR3 nucleotides are TGTGCCAGCAGTTTATTCGGGACAGGCTACAATGAGCAGTTCTTC. Translated: CASSLFGTGYNEQFF. Filled out from reference TRBV28 and TRBJ2-1, the complete variable domain reads DVKVTQSSRYLVKRTGEKVFLECVQDMDHENMFWYRQDPGLGLRLIYFSYDVKMKEKGDIPEGYSVSREKKERFSLILESASTNQTSMYLCASSLFGTGYNEQFFGPGTRLTVL.

The gene calls are TRBV5-1 and TRBJ2-5; TRBD1 matches at 10 bases. Germline V lookup: CDR1 SGHRS, CDR2 YFSETQ. The junction had 8 bases not matched to a gene; V was cut back by 4 bases and J by 5 bases. This CDR3 region has 15 residues. The CDR3 loop reads CASSGTGAALETQYF. DNA for the CDR3: TGCGCCAGCAGCGGGACAGGGGCCGCTTTGGAGACCCAGTACTTC. The full variable domain, its missing parts supplied by reference TRBV5-1 and TRBJ2-5, is KAGVTQTPRYLIKTRGQQVTLSCSPISGHRSVSWYQQTPGQGLQFLFEYFSETQRNKGNFPGRFSGRQFSNSRSEMNVSTLELGDSALYLCASSGTGAALETQYFGPGTRLLVL.

The chain couples TRBV11-2 to TRBJ1-2; 7 bases agree with TRBD1. V gave up 1 base and J gave up 8 bases; unmatched junction bases: 7. Germline V gene data show CDR1 as SGHAT and CDR2 as FQNNGV. The CDR3 spans 14 residues. CDR3 in DNA: TGTGCCAGCAGCTTAGTGGGGACAGCTTTCGGCTACACCTTC. This codes for CASSLVGTAFGYTF.

The chain joins TRBV6-1 to TRBJ2-2; possible D gene TRBD2, 5 bases. The CDR3 extends over 14 amino acids. CDR1 MNHNS and CDR2 SASEGT come from the germline V gene. V lost 2 bases and J 5 bases, leaving 9 bases between the germline ends. The CDR3 bases are TGTGCCAGCAGTGAAAGGAGAGGGACCGGGGAGCTGTTTTTT. Its translation: CASSERRGTGELFF.

The V gene is TRBV9, the J gene TRBJ2-7; 11 bases align to TRBD2. This CDR3 has 15 residues. The trim removed 3 bases at V and 6 bases at J, leaving 8 bases unmatched. The germline CDR1 and CDR2 sequences are SGDLS and YYNGEE. CDR3 in amino acids: CASSAGTSGIGEQYF. In nucleotides, the CDR3 is TGTGCCAGCAGCGCCGGGACTAGCGGAATTGGCGAGCAGTACTTC.

The count of this clone is one. At the DNA level, this CDR3 is encoded by other sequences in the same sample as well. The chain employs TRBV7-3 and TRBJ2-1; 7 bases match TRBD2. The CDR3 runs 15 residues. The germline CDR1 and CDR2 sequences are SGHTA and FQGTGA. V shed 1 base and J 1 base; nucleotides not matched to a gene: 1. CDR3 bases: TGTGCCAGCAGCTTAAGTAGCGGGTCCTACAATGAGCAGTTCTTC. Its translation is CASSLSSGSYNEQFF.

This sequence joins TRBV5-5 and TRBJ1-5; no firm D call. Trimming cost V 0 bases and J 1 base, with 11 bases left between them. Germline V CDR1 and CDR2: SGHKS, YYEKEE (reference sequence). The CDR3 has 16 amino acids. The CDR3 coding sequence is TGTGCCAGCAGCTTGGCGCTGGGGAGGAGCAATCAGCCCCAGCATTTT. Residues: CASSLALGRSNQPQHF.

This clone was recorded a few times. The chain is built from TRBV19 and TRBJ1-2, with TRBD1 matching over 11 bases. Unmatched junction bases numbered 7, after V lost 5 bases and J lost 5 bases. From germline, CDR1 is LNHDA and CDR2 SQIVND (reference sequence). The CDR3 is 15 amino acids. CDR3: CASSPRTGGGYGYTF. CDR3 DNA sequence: TGTGCCAGTAGTCCCCGGACAGGGGGCGGGTATGGCTACACCTTC.